The sequence of this T cell receptor (beta chain) was determined in a study of T cell responses to AZD1222 COVID-19 vaccine. Profiling relied on immunoSEQ multiplex PCR, and the TCRdb table lists in-frame clones only, not all of them. The sample carries tens of thousands of clones, 92% recorded once. V was clipped by 4 bases and J by 4 bases; unmatched bases: 10. Germline V gene data show CDR1 as SGHRS and CDR2 as YFSETQ. The CDR3 loop spans 15 amino acids. The clonotype was recovered from an adult in good health. Material: peripheral blood, obtained on day 0 of AZD1222 vaccination. The rearrangement joins TRBV5-1 to TRBJ2-7; TRBD1 matches 8 bases. DNA of the CDR3: TGCGCCAGCAGCGCGGTGGGACAGGCAATTTACGAGCAGTACTTC. Protein product: CASSAVGQAIYEQYF.